A selection of T cell receptor beta chains follows, all from one sample in a study of blood T cell repertoires in COVID-19. Sequencing used immunoSEQ multiplex PCR; TCRdb keeps in-frame clones, though not all of them. The sample comprises 190,000 or so clones, around 90% of which are singletons, and around 6.6% rests with the top ten. The sequenced material came from peripheral blood. The receptors shown here come from a man aged 35-49 years with acute or convalescent COVID-19. The CDR3 runs from the conserved cysteine through the conserved F or W. Each record gives: CDR3 protein, CDR3 DNA, J gene, clone size, D gene, V gene. A D gene is named only where the DNA matches it firmly. Size values are once, few and many counts, or a class for expanded clones, and some rows have none.

CDR3 protein: CASSHRGEDGYTF
CDR3 DNA: TGTGCCAGCAGCCACAGGGGTGAAGATGGCTACACCTTC
J gene: TRBJ1-2
clone size: NA
D gene: NA
V gene: TRBV3-1/TRBV3-2

CDR3 protein: CASSLIAGGSEETQYF
CDR3 DNA: TGTGCCAGCAGCTTAATAGCGGGGGGTTCAGAAGAGACCCAGTACTTC
J gene: TRBJ2-5
clone size: few
D gene: TRBD2
V gene: TRBV13

CDR3 protein: CASSLGGALNEQYF
CDR3 DNA: TGTGCCAGCAGCTTGGGGGGAGCTTTGAACGAGCAGTACTTC
J gene: TRBJ2-7
clone size: NA
D gene: NA
V gene: TRBV5-4

CDR3 protein: CASSYHLADTQYF
CDR3 DNA: TGCGCCAGCAGCTACCATCTAGCGGATACGCAGTATTTT
J gene: TRBJ2-3
clone size: NA
D gene: NA
V gene: TRBV5-1

CDR3 protein: CASSRQVLNTEAFF
CDR3 DNA: TGCGCCAGCAGCCGACAGGTGCTGAACACTGAAGCTTTCTTT
J gene: TRBJ1-1
clone size: NA
D gene: NA
V gene: TRBV5-1

CDR3 protein: CASSFPGLAYEQYF
CDR3 DNA: TGTGCCAGCAGCTTTCCGGGACTCGCATACGAGCAGTACTTC
J gene: TRBJ2-7
clone size: NA
D gene: NA
V gene: TRBV5-6

CDR3 protein: CASSPVGRGPNEQFF
CDR3 DNA: TGTGCCAGCAGCCCCGTAGGCAGGGGGCCAAATGAGCAGTTCTTC
J gene: TRBJ2-1
clone size: NA
D gene: TRBD1
V gene: TRBV6-5

CDR3 protein: CASSFGAEAFF
CDR3 DNA: TGTGCCAGCAGTTTCGGAGCTGAAGCTTTCTTT
J gene: TRBJ1-1
clone size: NA
D gene: NA
V gene: TRBV27

CDR3 protein: CASSRAGGVSNEQFF
CDR3 DNA: TGTGCCAGCAGTAGGGCGGGGGGTGTTTCAAATGAGCAGTTCTTC
J gene: TRBJ2-1
clone size: NA
D gene: TRBD2
V gene: TRBV6-5

CDR3 protein: CASSGGWNEQFF
CDR3 DNA: TGTGCCAGCAGCGGGGGGTGGAATGAGCAGTTCTTC
J gene: TRBJ2-1
clone size: NA
D gene: NA
V gene: TRBV5-6

CDR3 protein: CASSGRGEGVDTIYF
CDR3 DNA: TGTGCCAGCAGCGGAAGAGGAGAGGGAGTGGACACCATATATTTT
J gene: TRBJ1-3
clone size: NA
D gene: NA
V gene: TRBV7-9

CDR3 protein: CASSSQGRTEAFF
CDR3 DNA: TGTGCCAGCAGCTCCCAGGGGAGAACTGAAGCTTTCTTT
J gene: TRBJ1-1
clone size: NA
D gene: NA
V gene: TRBV11-2

CDR3 protein: CAWSALAGDGEQYF
CDR3 DNA: TGTGCCTGGAGTGCCCTCGCAGGGGATGGCGAGCAGTACTTC
J gene: TRBJ2-7
clone size: once
D gene: NA
V gene: TRBV30

CDR3 protein: CASSQDPRQDSNQPQHF
CDR3 DNA: TGTGCCAGCAGCCAAGACCCCCGACAGGATAGCAATCAGCCCCAGCATTTT
J gene: TRBJ1-5
clone size: NA
D gene: NA
V gene: TRBV4-2

CDR3 protein: CASSPAFTTGSYEQYF
CDR3 DNA: TGTGCCAGCAGCCCAGCCTTCACCACAGGCTCCTACGAGCAGTACTTC
J gene: TRBJ2-7
clone size: NA
D gene: NA
V gene: TRBV7-2

CDR3 protein: CASSPGGGLSNQPQHF
CDR3 DNA: TGTGCCAGCAGCCCGGGAGGGGGCCTTAGCAATCAGCCCCAGCATTTT
J gene: TRBJ1-5
clone size: NA
D gene: TRBD1
V gene: TRBV7-9

CDR3 protein: CSVEVGGMYEQYF
CDR3 DNA: TGCAGCGTTGAAGTAGGAGGGATGTACGAGCAGTACTTC
J gene: TRBJ2-7
clone size: NA
D gene: NA
V gene: TRBV29-1

CDR3 protein: CASSLDGQTSAETQYF
CDR3 DNA: TGTGCCAGCAGCTTAGATGGACAGACTTCTGCGGAGACCCAGTACTTC
J gene: TRBJ2-5
clone size: NA
D gene: NA
V gene: TRBV7-6

CDR3 protein: CASSSTVAVNTEAFF
CDR3 DNA: TGTGCCAGCAGTTCGACCGTAGCAGTGAACACTGAAGCTTTCTTT
J gene: TRBJ1-1
clone size: NA
D gene: NA
V gene: TRBV27

CDR3 protein: CASSLSGGRGTDTQYF
CDR3 DNA: TGTGCCAGCAGCCTCAGCGGGGGGCGGGGGACAGATACGCAGTATTTT
J gene: TRBJ2-3
clone size: NA
D gene: TRBD2
V gene: TRBV9

CDR3 protein: CASSGEGPSSGNTIYF
CDR3 DNA: TGTGCCAGCAGCGGGGAGGGTCCGAGCTCTGGAAACACCATATATTTT
J gene: TRBJ1-3
clone size: NA
D gene: NA
V gene: TRBV9

CDR3 protein: CAVGGLGNQPQHF
CDR3 DNA: TGTGCCGTCGGGGGGCTTGGCAATCAGCCCCAGCATTTT
J gene: TRBJ1-5
clone size: NA
D gene: NA
V gene: TRBV27

CDR3 protein: CATTVIGRPNQPQHF
CDR3 DNA: TGTGCCACCACTGTGATAGGCAGGCCGAATCAGCCCCAGCATTTT
J gene: TRBJ1-5
clone size: few
D gene: NA
V gene: TRBV28

CDR3 protein: CASSQGTGGTETQYF
CDR3 DNA: TGTGCCAGCAGCCAGGGGACAGGGGGTACAGAGACCCAGTACTTC
J gene: TRBJ2-5
clone size: NA
D gene: TRBD1
V gene: TRBV28

CDR3 protein: CASSLDGREPYYGYTF
CDR3 DNA: TGCGCCAGCAGCTTGGACGGACGGGAGCCCTACTATGGCTACACCTTC
J gene: TRBJ1-2
clone size: NA
D gene: NA
V gene: TRBV5-1

CDR3 protein: CASSGWGPNTGELFF
CDR3 DNA: TGCGCCAGCAGCGGGTGGGGCCCGAACACCGGGGAGCTGTTTTTT
J gene: TRBJ2-2
clone size: NA
D gene: NA
V gene: TRBV5-1

CDR3 protein: CASSLAGVNQPQHF
CDR3 DNA: TGTGCCAGCAGCTTAGCAGGGGTTAATCAGCCCCAGCATTTT
J gene: TRBJ1-5
clone size: few
D gene: NA
V gene: TRBV7-9

CDR3 protein: CASSTLAGGPHEQFF
CDR3 DNA: TGTGCCAGTAGTACTTTAGCGGGGGGGCCTCATGAGCAGTTCTTC
J gene: TRBJ2-1
clone size: NA
D gene: TRBD2
V gene: TRBV19

CDR3 protein: CAIRARGQTDTQYF
CDR3 DNA: TGTGCCATCAGAGCAAGGGGGCAAACAGATACGCAGTATTTT
J gene: TRBJ2-3
clone size: NA
D gene: TRBD1
V gene: TRBV10-3

CDR3 protein: CASSSQGGQETQYF
CDR3 DNA: TGTGCCAGCAGCTCTCAGGGTGGCCAAGAGACCCAGTACTTC
J gene: TRBJ2-5
clone size: NA
D gene: NA
V gene: TRBV5-4

CDR3 protein: CASSLGQGVYGYTF
CDR3 DNA: TGTGCCAGCAGCTTAGGACAGGGGGTCTATGGCTACACCTTC
J gene: TRBJ1-2
clone size: NA
D gene: TRBD1
V gene: TRBV7-2

CDR3 protein: CASSSSPLDEQFF
CDR3 DNA: TGTGCCAGCAGTTCCTCGCCTTTAGATGAGCAGTTCTTC
J gene: TRBJ2-1
clone size: NA
D gene: NA
V gene: TRBV6-5

CDR3 protein: CASSLADSGAYEQYF
CDR3 DNA: TGCGCCAGCAGCTTGGCGGACAGCGGAGCCTACGAGCAGTACTTC
J gene: TRBJ2-7
clone size: once
D gene: NA
V gene: TRBV5-1

CDR3 protein: CASSGGTGNTEAFF
CDR3 DNA: TGTGCCAGCAGCGGAGGGACAGGGAACACTGAAGCTTTCTTT
J gene: TRBJ1-1
clone size: NA
D gene: TRBD1
V gene: TRBV9

CDR3 protein: CASSPDGGTGASYGYTF
CDR3 DNA: TGTGCCAGCAGCCCTGACGGAGGGACAGGGGCATCCTATGGCTACACCTTC
J gene: TRBJ1-2
clone size: NA
D gene: TRBD1
V gene: TRBV6-2/TRBV6-3

CDR3 protein: CATSIAGSDTQYF
CDR3 DNA: TGTGCCACCAGCATCGCGGGTTCAGATACGCAGTATTTT
J gene: TRBJ2-3
clone size: once
D gene: NA
V gene: TRBV15

CDR3 protein: CASSRGWSEAFF
CDR3 DNA: TGTGCCAGCAGCCGGGGTTGGTCTGAAGCTTTCTTT
J gene: TRBJ1-1
clone size: NA
D gene: NA
V gene: TRBV5-6

CDR3 protein: CASSQRTFRNTEAFF
CDR3 DNA: TGCGCCAGCAGCCAACGTACCTTCAGGAACACTGAAGCTTTCTTT
J gene: TRBJ1-1
clone size: NA
D gene: NA
V gene: TRBV4-3

CDR3 protein: CASGAAGGIYEQYF
CDR3 DNA: TGTGCCAGCGGCGCAGCAGGGGGGATCTACGAGCAGTACTTC
J gene: TRBJ2-7
clone size: NA
D gene: NA
V gene: TRBV6-5